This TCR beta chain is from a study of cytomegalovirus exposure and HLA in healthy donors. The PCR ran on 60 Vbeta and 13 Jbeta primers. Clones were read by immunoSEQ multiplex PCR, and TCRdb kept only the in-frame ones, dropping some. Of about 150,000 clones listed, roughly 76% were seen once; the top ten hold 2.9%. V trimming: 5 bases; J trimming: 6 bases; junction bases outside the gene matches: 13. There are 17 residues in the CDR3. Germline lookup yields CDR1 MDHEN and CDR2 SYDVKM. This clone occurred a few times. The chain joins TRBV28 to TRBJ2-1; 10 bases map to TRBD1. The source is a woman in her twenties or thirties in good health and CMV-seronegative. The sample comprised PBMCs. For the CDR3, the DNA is TGTGCCAGCAGTCCCGTTAGCGACAGGGGGCCCTCCAATGAGCAGTTCTTC. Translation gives CASSPVSDRGPSNEQFF.